One sample yielded the 24 T cell receptor beta chains listed below, sequenced in a study of blood T cell repertoires in COVID-19. Repertoires were generated with immunoSEQ multiplex PCR, while TCRdb's copy carries only in-frame clones and drops some. The sample has 150,000 or so clones; 80% to 90% are singletons. What was sequenced was peripheral blood. These receptors were taken from a woman aged 35 to 49 with acute or convalescent COVID-19.

This clone has just a few counts. V usage is TRBV6-5 and J usage is TRBJ2-4; 7 bases line up with TRBD2. The CDR3 sequence is 14 residues long. Germline trimming cut 8 bases from V and 7 bases from J; bases unmatched to any gene: 11. CDR1 MNHEY and CDR2 SVGAGI come from the germline V gene. The CDR3 spells CASAKRDAPNIQYF. For the CDR3, the DNA is TGTGCCAGCGCCAAGCGGGACGCCCCGAACATTCAGTACTTC.

The genes are TRBV7-8 and TRBJ1-4; D gene unclear. Per germline, CDR1 SGHVS and CDR2 FQNEAQ. Trimming pared 3 bases from V and 11 bases from J, leaving 16 bases between. This CDR3 spans 14 amino acids. CDR3 region: CASSFREVGGKLFF. CDR3 in DNA: TGTGCCAGCAGCTTTAGGGAGGTTGGAGGGAAACTGTTTTTT.

The CDR3 sequence: CASSDSYGQGSEAFF. CDR3 in DNA: TGTGCCAGCAGTGACTCATACGGACAGGGGTCTGAAGCTTTCTTT. The gene calls are TRBV6-4 and TRBJ1-1, with TRBD1 identical over 9 bases. The CDR3 contains 15 residues. J gave up 6 bases and V 0 bases, and 5 bases lay outside the gene matches. CDR1 is MRHNA and CDR2 is SNTAGT in the germline V gene.

The V gene is TRBV18, the J gene TRBJ1-3, with a weak D call TRBD1 (6 bases). Germline CDR1 is KGHSH and CDR2 is LQKENI. The CDR3 contains 16 residues. V dropped 3 bases and J dropped 0 bases, with 12 bases sitting between them. CDR3 in amino acids: CASSPLDSNSGNTIYF. The DNA for the CDR3 is TGTGCCAGCTCACCTTTGGACAGCAACTCTGGAAACACCATATATTTT.

The chain carries TRBV3-1 (or the pseudogene TRBV3-2) and TRBJ1-2; TRBD1 aligns across 7 bases. V was pared by 4 bases and J by 5 bases, with 10 bases of the junction left unmatched. Germline CDR1 LGHDT, CDR2 YNNKEL (reference sequence). There are 15 residues in the CDR3. In DNA form, the CDR3 reads TGTGCCAGCAGCCTCAGACAGGGCCTAGTATATGGCTACACCTTC. Its translation is CASSLRQGLVYGYTF.

The chain links TRBV6-2 or TRBV6-3 to TRBJ1-5, with TRBD1 matching over 7 bases. Unmatched junction bases numbered 4, after V lost 6 bases and J lost 2 bases. The CDR3 sequence is 14 residues long. In germline, CDR1 is MNHEY, CDR2 SVGEGT. The CDR3 reads CASSDRDRNQPQHF. The CDR3 coding sequence is TGTGCCAGCAGCGACAGGGATCGCAATCAGCCCCAGCATTTT.

The rearrangement links TRBV7-8 to TRBJ2-1; 11 nucleotides align to TRBD2. This CDR3 is built from 15 residues. The ends lost 3 bases at V and 6 bases at J; junction bases unmatched: 4. From germline, CDR1 is SGHVS and CDR2 FQNEAQ. CDR3 coding DNA: TGTGCCAGCAGCTTTAGCGGGGGGGGAATCAATGAGCAGTTCTTC. Translated: CASSFSGGGINEQFF.

J is TRBJ2-5 and V is TRBV4-1; unclear D gene. CDR3 length equals 15 residues. Germline lookup yields CDR1 MGHRA and CDR2 YSYEKL. The V end was cut by 4 bases, the J end by 5 bases, with 17 bases between. This CDR3 is CASSPSVVLLETQYF. In nucleotides, the CDR3 is TGCGCCAGCAGCCCGTCTGTTGTTTTATTGGAGACCCAGTACTTC.

The chain recombines TRBV11-3 with TRBJ2-5, with 12 bases that match TRBD2. The V segment lost 5 bases and the J segment 0 bases; nucleotides outside the gene matches: 7. This CDR3 is 17 amino acids long. CDR1 is SGHNT, CDR2 YENEEA, per germline. The CDR3 sequence is CASSHGLAGTHQETQYF. The CDR3 bases are TGTGCCAGCAGCCACGGACTAGCGGGGACCCACCAAGAGACCCAGTACTTC. Using reference TRBV11-3 and TRBJ2-5 for the parts outside the CDR3, the full variable domain is EAGVVQSPRYKIIEKKQPVAFWCNPISGHNTLYWYLQNLGQGPELLIRYENEEAVDDSQLPKDRFSAERLKGVDSTLKIQPAELGDSAVYLCASSHGLAGTHQETQYFGPGTRLLVL.

This clone was detected once. V usage is TRBV7-2 and J usage is TRBJ2-7; possible D gene TRBD1, 5 bases. The CDR3 loop spans 15 amino acids. Trimming stripped 1 base from V and 3 bases from J, with 13 bases between. Germline loops: CDR1 SGHTA, CDR2 FQGNSA. The CDR3 nucleotides are TGTGCCAGCAGCTTAGGGCAGGGCTATTACTACGAGCAGTACTTC. Translated: CASSLGQGYYYEQYF.

The V gene is TRBV13, the J gene TRBJ2-1; 7 bases are shared with TRBD2. This CDR3 has 14 amino acids. Germline V gene data show CDR1 as PRHDT and CDR2 as FYEKMQ (reference sequence). The ends lost 3 bases at V and 7 bases at J; junction bases unmatched: 6. CDR3 protein: CASSLSGIRNEQFF. DNA for the CDR3: TGTGCCAGCAGCTTGAGCGGGATAAGGAATGAGCAGTTCTTC.

The rearrangement uses TRBV6-4 and TRBJ1-1, with 7 positions matching TRBD1. The CDR3 loop spans 14 amino acids. Unmatched junction bases numbered 7, after V lost 4 bases and J lost 5 bases. Germline V lookup: CDR1 MRHNA, CDR2 SNTAGT. Written as DNA, the CDR3 is TGTGCCAGCAGTGCCGACAGGGATGGGACTGAAGCTTTCTTT. It encodes CASSADRDGTEAFF.

The chain has TRBV2 and TRBJ1-4, with TRBD1 matching 8 bases. In germline, CDR1 is SNHLY, CDR2 FYNNEI. The CDR3 runs 13 residues. V was pared by 4 bases and J by 8 bases, with 3 bases of the junction left unmatched. The CDR3 is CASSVRTGEKLFF. CDR3 sequence (DNA): TGTGCCAGCAGTGTCCGGACAGGGGAAAAACTGTTTTTT. Using reference TRBV2 and TRBJ1-4 for the parts outside the CDR3, the full variable domain is EPEVTQTPSHQVTQMGQEVILRCVPISNHLYFYWYRQILGQKVEFLVSFYNNEISEKSEIFDDQFSVERPDGSNFTLKIRSTKLEDSAMYFCASSVRTGEKLFFGSGTQLSVL.

This chain links TRBV6-5 with TRBJ1-1, with TRBD1 identical over 11 bases. This CDR3 is 16 amino acids long. The germline gives CDR1 MNHEY, CDR2 SVGAGI. J gave up 3 bases and V 0 bases, and 3 bases lay outside the gene matches. As DNA, the CDR3 is TGTGCCAGCAGTTACTCCGGGACAGGGGGATACACTGAAGCTTTCTTT. This translates into CASSYSGTGGYTEAFF.

The chain joins TRBV6-5 to TRBJ1-2, with TRBD1 as a possible D gene (5 bases). The CDR3 consists of 16 residues. V lost 2 bases, J lost 6 bases, and 19 bases lay in between. CDR1 and CDR2 from the germline V gene are MNHEY and SVGAGI. CDR3 amino acids: CASSYVSASGGDGYTF. For the CDR3, the DNA is TGTGCCAGCAGTTACGTTTCGGCGTCGGGGGGTGATGGCTACACCTTC.

The genes are TRBV28 and TRBJ2-1; TRBD1 matches 9 bases. Trimming removed 7 bases from V and 2 bases from J; junction bases left unmatched: 3. CDR3 length equals 14 residues. Germline CDR1 is MDHEN and CDR2 is SYDVKM. The CDR3 reads CASKTGGAYNEQFF. DNA for the CDR3: TGTGCCAGCAAAACAGGGGGCGCCTACAATGAGCAGTTCTTC.

This clone was seen only a few times. The chain joins TRBV13 to TRBJ1-2; D may be TRBD1 (6 bases). The V gene's germline CDR1 is PRHDT and CDR2 FYEKMQ (reference sequence). V lost 0 bases and J lost 4, with 15 bases in between. The CDR3 covers 16 residues. CDR3 in amino acids: CASSLGTLQGLYGYTF. CDR3 sequence (DNA): TGTGCCAGCAGCTTAGGAACCTTACAGGGCCTCTATGGCTACACCTTC.

The chain recombines TRBV5-6 with TRBJ2-7; 7 nucleotides line up with TRBD1. Germline lookup yields CDR1 SGHDT and CDR2 YYEEEE. Germline trimming cut 1 base from V and 7 bases from J; bases unmatched to any gene: 8. The CDR3 is made up of 14 amino acids. The CDR3 DNA is TGTGCCAGCAGCTTGCAAATAGGGGGCAGGGAGCAGTACTTC. Protein product: CASSLQIGGREQYF.

The V gene is TRBV19, the J gene TRBJ2-3, with 14 bases aligning to TRBD2. This CDR3 has 17 residues. CDR1 LNHDA and CDR2 SQIVND come from the germline V gene (reference sequence). The trim removed 1 base at V and 3 bases at J, leaving 3 bases unmatched. CDR3 DNA: TGTGCCAGTAGTATAGGTCGGACTAGCGGGGGGACAGATACGCAGTATTTT. It codes for CASSIGRTSGGTDTQYF.

V usage is TRBV4-1 and J usage is TRBJ2-1; 12 bases map to TRBD2. The CDR3 totals 15 residues. J gave up 8 bases and V 4 bases, and 6 bases lay outside the gene matches. Germline V CDR1 and CDR2: MGHRA, YSYEKL. CDR3 sequence (DNA): TGCGCCAGCAGCCTACTAGCGGGAGGAGGGGATGAGCAGTTCTTC. Its translation is CASSLLAGGGDEQFF.

V and J are TRBV5-1 and TRBJ1-1, with D tentatively TRBD1 (5 bases). This CDR3 region has 15 residues. V was clipped by 4 bases and J by 1 base, with 14 bases between them. In germline, CDR1 is SGHRS, CDR2 YFSETQ. DNA for the CDR3: TGCGCCAGCAGCCCCGGGGGACCGTCGAACACTGAAGCTTTCTTT. This sequence encodes CASSPGGPSNTEAFF.

V is TRBV10-3 and J is TRBJ2-1; TRBD2 might be the D (7 bases). The V gene's germline CDR1 is ENHRY and CDR2 SYGVKD. The CDR3 has 14 amino acids. The ends were cut back, 6 bases at V and 6 bases at J, with 15 bases in the middle. The CDR3 DNA is TGTGCCATCAGAGAAGGGGGAGGGGTCAATGAGCAGTTCTTC. Translated: CAIREGGGVNEQFF.

The chain links TRBV24-1 to TRBJ2-1, with 16 bases aligning to TRBD2. Germline trimming cut 10 bases from V and 14 bases from J; bases unmatched to any gene: 4. The CDR3 is 12 amino acids. Per germline, CDR1 KGHDR and CDR2 SFDVKD. The CDR3 protein is CATGTSGRGEFF. CDR3 nucleotide sequence: TGTGCCACGGGGACTAGCGGGAGGGGGGAGTTCTTC.

The J gene is TRBJ2-2, the V gene TRBV3-1 (or the pseudogene TRBV3-2); D not certain. Per the germline V gene, CDR1 is LGHDT and CDR2 is YNNKEL (reference sequence). The CDR3 length is 13 residues. Trimming stripped 1 base from V and 4 bases from J, with 4 bases between. CDR3 in DNA: TGTGCCAGCAGCCAAGTCAGCACCGGGGAGCTGTTTTTT. Protein sequence: CASSQVSTGELFF.